This paragraph covers one T cell receptor (beta chain) sequence. Antigen: not known. This sample was included in a study of T-cell memory formation after mild COVID-19. TCRdb recomputed calls from the 5' RACE reads with MiXCR, one row per CDR3 protein. The top ten clones hold around a fifth of a sample with fewer than 400,000 distinct CDR3 sequences, 16% of them seen once. Study-wide results and limits: Mainly in CM and EM were contracting CD4+ clones; CD8+ were in EMRA. Day 15 to 85 contracting clones showed balanced CD4/CD8; later expanders leaned CD4+. The second-wave clones peaking on day 37 were not confirmed as SARS-CoV-2-specific.

V gave up 2 bases and J gave up 0 bases; unmatched junction bases: 12. CDR3 length: 18 residues. CDR1 and CDR2 from the germline V gene are MNHEY and SVGEGT. The source is a man between 18 and 29 years old who had mild COVID-19 (a few samples of this study predate the infection). Cell type and time point are not known. Sequenced input: PBMCs or a T cell subset sorted from them (not recorded which). The chain employs TRBV6-2 or TRBV6-3 and TRBJ1-1, with 7 bases lining up with TRBD1. CDR3 in DNA: TGTGCCAGCAGTTACCCGACAGGGAAGGGTGTCGTGAACACTGAAGCTTTCTTT. Protein sequence: CASSYPTGKGVVNTEAFF.